A selection of T cell receptor beta chains follows, all from one sample in a study of blood T cell repertoires in COVID-19. The repertoire was sequenced with immunoSEQ multiplex PCR; TCRdb's copy has only in-frame clones and lacks some. The data show 270,000 or so clones, with about 88% seen just once and around 4.6% held by the top ten. The specimen was peripheral blood. These receptor sequences come from a woman between 40 and 55 years old who had recovered from COVID-19. CDR3s include the opening cysteine and the closing phenylalanine or tryptophan. Each record gives: CDR3 length, clone size, D gene, V gene, J gene, CDR3 DNA, CDR3 protein. A D gene is named only where the DNA matches it firmly. Size tells how often a clone was seen (once, few, many) or the class of an expanded clone, and some rows leave it out.

14,few,TRBD2,TRBV29-1,TRBJ2-1,TGCAGCGTCTCTCCTGCGGGAGCGCGCAATGAGCAGTTCTTC,CSVSPAGARNEQFF
14,-,TRBD1,TRBV18,TRBJ1-5,TGTGCCAGCTCACCCGGGACAGGGGATCAGCCCCAGCATTTT,CASSPGTGDQPQHF
17,-,TRBD2,TRBV7-9,TRBJ2-2,TGTGCCAGCAGCTGGAGAACTTTAGCGGGAGCCAACGGGGAGCTGTTTTTT,CASSWRTLAGANGELFF
19,-,TRBD2,TRBV9,TRBJ2-1,TGTGCCAGCAGTTTCCACTCCGGGACTAGCGGGAGCTCCTACAATGAGCAGTTCTTC,CASSFHSGTSGSSYNEQFF
14,once,TRBD1,TRBV5-1,TRBJ1-6,TGCGCCAGCAGCGACGGGACAGCCTCCTTACCCCTCCACTTT,CASSDGTASLPLHF
18,once,TRBD2,TRBV11-3,TRBJ2-2,TGTGCCAGCAGCTTTTTCCACCTAGCGGGAGAGCGGACCGGGGAGCTGTTTTTT,CASSFFHLAGERTGELFF
13,-,-,TRBV2,TRBJ2-5,TGTGCCAGCAGTGATGCCCAGAAAGAGACCCAGTACTTC,CASSDAQKETQYF
15,-,TRBD1,TRBV7-2,TRBJ1-5,TGTGCCAGCAGCGCATTTCAGGGGGGCAATCAGCCCCAGCATTTT,CASSAFQGGNQPQHF
15,-,TRBD1,TRBV2,TRBJ2-2,TGTGCCAGGTCGAGGGACAGGGTAGACACCGGGGAGCTGTTTTTT,CARSRDRVDTGELFF
13,-,-,TRBV24-1,TRBJ2-5,TGTGCCACCAGGTCTCAGGTCCAAGAGACCCAGTACTTC,CATRSQVQETQYF
15,-,TRBD1,TRBV19,TRBJ1-5,TGTGCCAGTAGTAACCACAGGGGGCTCAATCAGCCCCAGCATTTT,CASSNHRGLNQPQHF
14,-,TRBD1,TRBV19,TRBJ2-7,TGTGCCACCCTAGGCCCCAGGGGGCCCTACGAGCAGTACTTC,CATLGPRGPYEQYF
15,-,-,TRBV28,TRBJ1-1,TGTGCCAGCACCTGGGCAGGGTTATCAAACACTGAAGCTTTCTTT,CASTWAGLSNTEAFF
11,-,-,TRBV28,TRBJ1-1,TGTGCCAGCAGGACTCACACTGAAGCTTTCTTT,CASRTHTEAFF